The T cell receptor beta chain described here comes from a study of blood T cell repertoires in COVID-19. Study context: Sites across the United States, Italy and Spain contributed samples from acute and convalescent COVID-19. The analysed material was cDNA or gDNA that came from T cells, B-cell-depleted T cells, or PBMCs.

Germline CDR1 is LGHNA and CDR2 is YSLEER. The J segment lost 8 bases and the V segment lost 5 bases, leaving 12 bases of the junction unmatched. This CDR3 region has 16 residues. Some clones are missing from TCRdb's copy, which holds only in-frame ones; the method was immunoSEQ multiplex PCR. This sample has roughly 190,000 clones, with 65% to 90% found just once. Residents of 24 US areas, aged roughly 18 to 89 years, made up the participants. For recovered donors of Cohort 3, there were two negative PCRs, clearance, or symptom resolution. The TCR comes from a man aged 40-50 years who had recovered from COVID-19. This chain connects TRBV4-3 to TRBJ1-4, with 9 bases lining up with TRBD1. The sample taken for sequencing was PBMCs or T cells enriched from blood (not recorded which). The CDR3 loop reads CASSEAAGTGKEKLFF. For the CDR3, the DNA is TGCGCCAGCAGCGAAGCAGCCGGGACAGGGAAAGAAAAACTGTTTTTT.